The sequence of this T cell receptor beta chain was determined in a study of T-cell reconstitution after alpha-beta-depleted transplantation in children. Preparation of the TCRbeta library involved a method that used unique molecular identifiers. TCRdb passed the PCR reads through MiXCR, listing each CDR3 protein once. The sample holds about 610,000 distinct CDR3 sequences, 8% to 11% seen once. Trimming pared 1 base from V and 2 bases from J, leaving 6 bases between. The CDR3 has 15 residues. Per the germline V gene, CDR1 is SGHTA and CDR2 is FQGNSA. The TCR was taken from a human donor who donated a stem cell graft to a child with acute myeloid leukemia. The sequencing here drew on PBMCs from the stem cell graft donor, taken from the stem cell graft. The chain couples TRBV7-2 to TRBJ2-6; D uncertain. The CDR3 DNA is TGTGCCAGCAGCTTAGAGGCAGCTGGGGCCAACGTCCTGACTTTC. Encoded protein: CASSLEAAGANVLTF.